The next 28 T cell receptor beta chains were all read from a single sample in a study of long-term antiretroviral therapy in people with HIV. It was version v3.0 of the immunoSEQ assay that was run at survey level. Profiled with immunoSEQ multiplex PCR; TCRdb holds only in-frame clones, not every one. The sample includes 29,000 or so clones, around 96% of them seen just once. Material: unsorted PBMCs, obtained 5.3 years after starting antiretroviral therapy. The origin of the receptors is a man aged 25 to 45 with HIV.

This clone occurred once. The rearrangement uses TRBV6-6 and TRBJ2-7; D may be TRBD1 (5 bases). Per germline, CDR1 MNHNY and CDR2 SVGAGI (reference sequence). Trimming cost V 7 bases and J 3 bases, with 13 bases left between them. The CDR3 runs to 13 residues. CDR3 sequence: CASTPAQVYEQYF. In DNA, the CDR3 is TGTGCCAGCACTCCCGCACAGGTCTACGAGCAGTACTTC.

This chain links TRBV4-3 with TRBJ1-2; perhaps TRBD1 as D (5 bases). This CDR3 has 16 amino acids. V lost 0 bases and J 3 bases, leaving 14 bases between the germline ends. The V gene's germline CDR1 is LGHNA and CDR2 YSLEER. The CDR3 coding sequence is TGCGCCAGCAGCCAAGATCGAATCAGGGAGGACTATGGCTACACCTTC. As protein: CASSQDRIREDYGYTF.

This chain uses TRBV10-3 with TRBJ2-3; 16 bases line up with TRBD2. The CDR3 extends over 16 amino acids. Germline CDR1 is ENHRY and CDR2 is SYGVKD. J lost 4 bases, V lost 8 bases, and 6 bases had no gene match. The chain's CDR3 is CAIAGTSGRVADTQYF. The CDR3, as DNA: TGTGCCATCGCCGGGACTAGCGGGAGGGTAGCAGATACGCAGTATTTT.

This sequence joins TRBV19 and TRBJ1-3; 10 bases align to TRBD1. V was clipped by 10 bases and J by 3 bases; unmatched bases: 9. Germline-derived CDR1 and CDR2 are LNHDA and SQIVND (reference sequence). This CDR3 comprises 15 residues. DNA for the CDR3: TGTGCCACCCGACAGGGGGCGGTTGGTGGAAACACCATATATTTT. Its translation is CATRQGAVGGNTIYF.

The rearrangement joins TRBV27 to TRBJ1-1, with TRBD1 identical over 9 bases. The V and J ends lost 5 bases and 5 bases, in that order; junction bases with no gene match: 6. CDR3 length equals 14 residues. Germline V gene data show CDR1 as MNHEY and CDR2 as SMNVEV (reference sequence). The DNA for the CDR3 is TGTGCCAGCAGTCTCCGGGACAGGGAAACTGAAGCTTTCTTT. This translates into CASSLRDRETEAFF.

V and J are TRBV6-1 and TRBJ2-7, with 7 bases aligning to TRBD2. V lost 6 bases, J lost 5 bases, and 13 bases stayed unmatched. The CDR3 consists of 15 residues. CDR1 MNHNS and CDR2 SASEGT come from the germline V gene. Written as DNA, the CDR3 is TGTGCCAGCAGACCTCGGTTCGGGGGAGGGCACGAGCAGTACTTC. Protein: CASRPRFGGGHEQYF.

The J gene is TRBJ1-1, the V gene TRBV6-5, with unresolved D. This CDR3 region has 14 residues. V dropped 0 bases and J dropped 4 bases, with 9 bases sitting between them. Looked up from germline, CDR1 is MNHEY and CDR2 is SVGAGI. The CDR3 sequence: CASSYSELSTEAFF. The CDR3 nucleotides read TGTGCCAGCAGTTACTCGGAGCTGAGCACTGAAGCTTTCTTT.

The CDR3 spells CASSSPAWGQAPGGEQYF. The CDR3 DNA is TGTGCCAGCAGCTCCCCAGCATGGGGACAGGCTCCGGGCGGCGAGCAGTACTTC. The genes are TRBV11-2 and TRBJ2-7; 8 nucleotides match TRBD1. CDR1 SGHAT and CDR2 FQNNGV come from the germline V gene. The CDR3 spans 18 residues. V shed 4 bases and J 6 bases; nucleotides not matched to a gene: 20.

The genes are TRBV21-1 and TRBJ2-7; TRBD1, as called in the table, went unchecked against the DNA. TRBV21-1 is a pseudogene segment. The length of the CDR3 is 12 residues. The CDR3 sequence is CASRRQGYEQYF. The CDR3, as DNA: TGTGCCAGCAGACGACAGGGATACGAGCAGTACTTC.

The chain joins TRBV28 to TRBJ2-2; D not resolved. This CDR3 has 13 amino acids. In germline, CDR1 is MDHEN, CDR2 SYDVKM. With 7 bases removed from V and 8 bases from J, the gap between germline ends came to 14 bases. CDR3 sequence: CASIRLPTGELFF. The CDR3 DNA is TGTGCCAGCATCCGTCTCCCCACAGGGGAGCTGTTTTTT.

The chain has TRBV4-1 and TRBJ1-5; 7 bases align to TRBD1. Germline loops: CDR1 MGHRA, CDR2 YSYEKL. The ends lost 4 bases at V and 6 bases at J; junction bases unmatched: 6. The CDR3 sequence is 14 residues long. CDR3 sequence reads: CASSRGQVLQPQHF. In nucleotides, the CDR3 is TGCGCCAGCAGCCGAGGACAGGTCCTTCAGCCCCAGCATTTT.

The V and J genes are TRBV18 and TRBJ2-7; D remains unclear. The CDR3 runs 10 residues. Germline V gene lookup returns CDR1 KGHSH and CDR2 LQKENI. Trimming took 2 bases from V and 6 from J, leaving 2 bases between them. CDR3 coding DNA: TGTGCCAGCTCACCAGGCGAGCAGTACTTC. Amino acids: CASSPGEQYF.

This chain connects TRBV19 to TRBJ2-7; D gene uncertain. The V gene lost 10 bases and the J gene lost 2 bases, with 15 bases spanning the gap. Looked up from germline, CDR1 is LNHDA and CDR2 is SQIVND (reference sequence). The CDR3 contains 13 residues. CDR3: CATSVPPAYEQYF. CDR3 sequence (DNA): TGTGCCACCTCGGTTCCTCCGGCCTACGAGCAGTACTTC.

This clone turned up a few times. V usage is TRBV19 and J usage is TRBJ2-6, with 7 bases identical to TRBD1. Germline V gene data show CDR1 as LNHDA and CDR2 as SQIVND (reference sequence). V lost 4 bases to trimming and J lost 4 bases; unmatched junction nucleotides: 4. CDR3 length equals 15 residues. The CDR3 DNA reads TGTGCCAGTAGTAAAGACAGGGCAGGGGCCAACGTCCTGACTTTC. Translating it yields CASSKDRAGANVLTF.

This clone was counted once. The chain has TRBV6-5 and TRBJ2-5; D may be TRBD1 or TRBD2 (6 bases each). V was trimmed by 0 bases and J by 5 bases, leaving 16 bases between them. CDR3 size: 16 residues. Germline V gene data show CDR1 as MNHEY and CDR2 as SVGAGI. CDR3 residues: CASSYSGGAYQETQYF. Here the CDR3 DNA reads TGTGCCAGCAGTTACTCCGGGGGCGCGTATCAGGAGACCCAGTACTTC.

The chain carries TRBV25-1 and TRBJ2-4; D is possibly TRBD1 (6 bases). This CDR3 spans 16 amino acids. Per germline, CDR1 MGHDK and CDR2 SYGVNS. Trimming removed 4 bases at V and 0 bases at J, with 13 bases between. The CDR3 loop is CASSGGQTLAKNIQYF. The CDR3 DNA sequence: TGTGCCAGCAGTGGAGGACAGACGCTAGCCAAAAACATTCAGTACTTC. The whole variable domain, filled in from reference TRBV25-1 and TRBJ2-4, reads EADIYQTPRYLVIGTGKKITLECSQTMGHDKMYWYQQDPGMELHLIHYSYGVNSTEKGDLSSESTVSRIRTEHFPLTLESARPSHTSQYLCASSGGQTLAKNIQYFGAGTRLSVL.

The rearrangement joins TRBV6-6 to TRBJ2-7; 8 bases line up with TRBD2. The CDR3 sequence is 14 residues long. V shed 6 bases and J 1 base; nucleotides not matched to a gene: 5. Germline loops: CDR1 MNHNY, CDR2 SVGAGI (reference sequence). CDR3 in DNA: TGTGCCAGCAGCCCGACGGGGGGGTCCTACGAGCAGTACTTC. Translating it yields CASSPTGGSYEQYF.

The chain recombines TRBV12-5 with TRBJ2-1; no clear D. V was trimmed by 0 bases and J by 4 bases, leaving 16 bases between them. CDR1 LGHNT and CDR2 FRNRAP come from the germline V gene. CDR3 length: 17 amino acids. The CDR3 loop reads CASGLVLGAIGYNEQFF. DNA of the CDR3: TGTGCTAGTGGTTTGGTACTTGGAGCGATCGGATACAATGAGCAGTTCTTC. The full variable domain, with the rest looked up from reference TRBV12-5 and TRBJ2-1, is DARVTQTPRHKVTEMGQEVTMRCQPILGHNTVFWYRQTMMQGLELLAYFRNRAPLDDSGMPKDRFSAEMPDATLATLKIQPSEPRDSAVYFCASGLVLGAIGYNEQFFGPGTRLTVL.

The CDR3 spells CASSLTGGPGNEQFF. DNA for the CDR3: TGTGCCAGCAGCTTGACGGGGGGGCCGGGGAATGAGCAGTTCTTC. The V and J genes are TRBV7-3 and TRBJ2-1, with TRBD2 matching 8 bases. CDR3 length: 15 amino acids. CDR1 is SGHTA, CDR2 FQGTGA, per germline. Unmatched junction bases numbered 8, after V lost 3 bases and J lost 7 bases.

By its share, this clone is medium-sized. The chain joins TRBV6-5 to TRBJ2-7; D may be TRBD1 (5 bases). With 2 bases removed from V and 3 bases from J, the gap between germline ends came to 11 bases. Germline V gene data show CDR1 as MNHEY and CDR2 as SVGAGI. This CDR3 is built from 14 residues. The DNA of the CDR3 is TGTGCCAGCAGTTACGCCGCGACAGACTACGAGCAGTACTTC. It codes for CASSYAATDYEQYF.

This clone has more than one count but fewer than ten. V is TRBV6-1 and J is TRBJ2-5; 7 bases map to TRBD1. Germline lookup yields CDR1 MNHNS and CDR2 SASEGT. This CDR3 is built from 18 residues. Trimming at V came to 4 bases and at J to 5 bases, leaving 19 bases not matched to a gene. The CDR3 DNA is TGTGCCAGCAGTGTATGGTTGGCGAGGGGGCTAAGCGGCGAGACCCAGTACTTC. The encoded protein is CASSVWLARGLSGETQYF.

The CDR3 region has the DNA TGTGCCAGCACCGGGGGCGCGGCCGGGGAGCTGTTTTTT. Its protein product is CASTGGAAGELFF. The genes are TRBV27 and TRBJ2-2; either TRBD1 or TRBD2 may supply D (6 bases each). This CDR3 spans 13 amino acids. The V gene lost 7 bases and the J gene lost 6 bases, with 12 bases spanning the gap. Germline values: CDR1 MNHEY, CDR2 SMNVEV (reference sequence).

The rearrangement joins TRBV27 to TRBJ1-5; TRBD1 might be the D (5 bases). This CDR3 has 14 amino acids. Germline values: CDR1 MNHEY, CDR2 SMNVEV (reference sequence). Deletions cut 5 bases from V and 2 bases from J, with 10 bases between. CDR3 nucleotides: TGTGCCAGCAGTCTCCGAGGGGGCAATCAGCCCCAGCATTTT. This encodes CASSLRGGNQPQHF.

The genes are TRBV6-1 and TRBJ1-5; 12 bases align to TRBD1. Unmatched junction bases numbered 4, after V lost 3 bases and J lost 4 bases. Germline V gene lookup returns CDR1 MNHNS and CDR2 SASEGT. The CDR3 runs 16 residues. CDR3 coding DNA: TGTGCCAGCAGTGATCCGGGACAGGGGGCGAATCAGCCCCAGCATTTT. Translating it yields CASSDPGQGANQPQHF.

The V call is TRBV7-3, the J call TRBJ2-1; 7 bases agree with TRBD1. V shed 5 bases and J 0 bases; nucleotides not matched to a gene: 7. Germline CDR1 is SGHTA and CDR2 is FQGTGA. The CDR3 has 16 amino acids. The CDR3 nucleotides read TGTGCCAGCAGCCTGATGACAGGGAGCTCCTACAATGAGCAGTTCTTC. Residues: CASSLMTGSSYNEQFF.

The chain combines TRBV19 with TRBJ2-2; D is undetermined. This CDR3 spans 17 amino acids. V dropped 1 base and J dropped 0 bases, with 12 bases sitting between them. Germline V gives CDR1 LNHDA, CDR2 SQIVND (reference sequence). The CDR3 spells CASSIVFPSTNTGELFF. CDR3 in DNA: TGTGCCAGTAGTATAGTATTTCCTAGTACGAACACCGGGGAGCTGTTTTTT.

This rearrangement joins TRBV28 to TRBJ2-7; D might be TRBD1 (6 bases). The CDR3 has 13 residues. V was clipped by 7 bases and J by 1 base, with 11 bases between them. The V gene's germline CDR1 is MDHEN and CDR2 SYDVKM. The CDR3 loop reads CASTKGQSYEQYF. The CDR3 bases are TGTGCCAGCACCAAAGGACAGTCCTACGAGCAGTACTTC.

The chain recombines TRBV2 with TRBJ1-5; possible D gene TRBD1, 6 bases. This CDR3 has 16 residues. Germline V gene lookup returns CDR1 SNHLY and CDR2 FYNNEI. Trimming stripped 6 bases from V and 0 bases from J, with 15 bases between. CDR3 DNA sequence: TGTGCCAGCAGATGGGGGCCGACCTCTAGCAATCAGCCCCAGCATTTT. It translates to CASRWGPTSSNQPQHF.